The next 10 T cell receptor beta chains were all read from a single sample in a study of T cell responses to AZD1222 COVID-19 vaccine. Sequencing was performed with immunoSEQ multiplex PCR; in TCRdb, only in-frame clones are kept and a portion is missing. The sample has 200,000 or so clones; about 90% are singletons. The specimen comprised peripheral blood, sampled on day 0 of MenACWY control vaccination. All receptors derive from an adult in good health.

A single count supports this clone. The CDR3 nucleotides read TGTGCCAGTAGTCGGGACAGTAACTATGGCTACACCTTC. Its translation is CASSRDSNYGYTF. The chain combines TRBV19 with TRBJ1-2; 7 bases fit TRBD1. Unmatched junction bases numbered 1, after V lost 5 bases and J lost 1 base. The CDR3 is 13 residues long. The V gene's germline CDR1 is LNHDA and CDR2 SQIVND (reference sequence).

This CDR3 is CASSLVRGPQHF. DNA of the CDR3: TGTGCCAGCAGCTTAGTGAGGGGGCCCCAGCATTTT. V and J are TRBV7-8 and TRBJ1-5, with a possible D match to TRBD1 (5 bases). V dropped 1 base and J dropped 9 bases, with 7 bases sitting between them. Germline CDR1 and CDR2: SGHVS and FQNEAQ. This CDR3 is built from 12 residues.

The chain joins TRBV28 to TRBJ1-2; the D is unclear. With 3 bases removed from V and 4 bases from J, the gap between germline ends came to 21 bases. In germline, CDR1 is MDHEN, CDR2 SYDVKM. There are 17 residues in the CDR3. The CDR3 DNA sequence: TGTGCCAGCAGTTTCCTCTCCCCCGCGGCCCCAGGCTATGGCTACACCTTC. It specifies CASSFLSPAAPGYGYTF.

V gene TRBV6-5 combines with J gene TRBJ2-1; 11 bases match TRBD2. V gave up 7 bases and J gave up 8 bases; unmatched junction bases: 10. Germline V gives CDR1 MNHEY, CDR2 SVGAGI. The CDR3 sequence is 15 residues long. The CDR3 region has the DNA TGTGCCAGCATTATTAGCGGGGGGGCCTCTCATGAGCAGTTCTTC. It translates to CASIISGGASHEQFF.

This chain connects TRBV27 to TRBJ2-1; 7 bases align to TRBD2. V was clipped by 3 bases and J by 7 bases; unmatched bases: 12. The CDR3 is made up of 16 amino acids. The germline V gene has CDR1 MNHEY and CDR2 SMNVEV (reference sequence). Here the CDR3 DNA reads TGTGCCAGCAGTTTCCTATCTAGCGGCCCTACGAATGAGCAGTTCTTC. It is translated as CASSFLSSGPTNEQFF.

The CDR3 DNA follows: TGTGCCAGCAGCGTAGTTGTCAGGGGGGACACCGGGGAGCTGTTTTTT. It encodes CASSVVVRGDTGELFF. The chain has TRBV9 and TRBJ2-2; D may be TRBD1 (7 bases). With 0 bases removed from V and 3 bases from J, the gap between germline ends came to 12 bases. The CDR3 length is 16 residues. Germline loops: CDR1 SGDLS, CDR2 YYNGEE.

This clone was recorded once. V gene TRBV28 combines with J gene TRBJ1-2, with 8 bases lining up with TRBD1. This CDR3 spans 13 amino acids. CDR1 and CDR2 (germline): MDHEN, SYDVKM. Trimming removed 4 bases from V and 4 bases from J; junction bases left unmatched: 2. This chain's CDR3 is CASSYGQGYGYTF. In DNA, the CDR3 is TGTGCCAGCAGTTACGGACAGGGCTATGGCTACACCTTC.

This sequence joins TRBV4-2 and TRBJ2-5; D is undetermined. Trimming shortened V by 0 bases and J by 7 bases, and 12 bases separated the two germline ends. Per the germline V gene, CDR1 is LGHNA and CDR2 is YNFKEQ. The CDR3 extends over 14 amino acids. CDR3 region: CASSQERLRGTQYF. CDR3 nucleotides: TGTGCCAGCAGCCAAGAGCGTCTAAGAGGGACCCAGTACTTC.

This chain links TRBV30 with TRBJ1-2, with 9 bases identical to TRBD1. CDR1 and CDR2 (germline): GTSNPN, SVGIG (reference sequence). This CDR3 is built from 12 residues. Losses at the gene ends were 1 base for V and 8 bases for J; bases not matched to a gene: 2. DNA of the CDR3: TGTGCCTGGAGTGGGACAGGGGAGGGCTACACCTTC. Translating it yields CAWSGTGEGYTF.

The chain links TRBV7-8 to TRBJ1-4; TRBD1 might be the D (5 bases). This CDR3 comprises 16 residues. The V gene's germline CDR1 is SGHVS and CDR2 FQNEAQ. The V end lost 5 bases, the J end lost 7 bases, and 20 bases lay between the germline ends. The CDR3 DNA sequence: TGTGCCAGCAGCGTGGGGACCACAAATGAGGCTGAAAAACTGTTTTTT. Protein: CASSVGTTNEAEKLFF.